Below are 21 T cell receptor beta chains sequenced from a single sample in a study of cytomegalovirus exposure and HLA in healthy donors. Vbeta (60) and Jbeta (13) primers were used in the PCR. Method: immunoSEQ multiplex PCR; TCRdb's copy keeps in-frame clones and lacks some. This sample has more than 100,000 clones, with roughly 80% found just once. The sample taken for sequencing was PBMCs. These receptors came from a young man in good health and CMV-seronegative.

On this clone itself: One end of the junction varies from germline; a read error may be responsible. The chain joins TRBV6-1 to TRBJ2-6; tentative D call: TRBD2 (6 bases). Germline lookup yields CDR1 MNHNS and CDR2 SASEGT. This CDR3 is built from 14 residues. The CDR3 region is CASNGEAGANGLTF. DNA of the CDR3: TGTGCCAGCAACGGGGAGGCCGGGGCCAACGGCCTGACTTTC.

This chain connects TRBV5-6 to TRBJ2-5; 7 bases line up with TRBD1. The better agreement between TRBJ2-7 and the DNA end casts doubt on the J call. The germline V gene has CDR1 SGHDT and CDR2 YYEEEE. The CDR3 totals 16 residues. DNA of the CDR3: TGTGCCAGCAGCCGGTGGGACAGCGGTAGCTCCTACGAGCAGTACTTC. This codes for CASSRWDSGSSYEQYF.

The rearrangement joins TRBV2 to TRBJ2-5; TRBD1 aligns across 9 bases. V was clipped by 4 bases and J by 2 bases; unmatched bases: 8. The germline CDR1 and CDR2 sequences are SNHLY and FYNNEI. The CDR3 has 16 residues. This CDR3 is CASSALLGTGQETQYF. Here the CDR3 DNA reads TGTGCCAGCAGTGCACTCTTAGGGACAGGGCAAGAGACCCAGTACTTC.

CDR3 residues: CASSNTPSYEQYF. Here the CDR3 DNA reads TGTGCCAGTAGTAACACACCCTCCTACGAGCAGTACTTC. V is TRBV19 and J is TRBJ2-7; no definite D call. Germline V lookup: CDR1 LNHDA, CDR2 SQIVND (reference sequence). This CDR3 has 13 residues. V shed 4 bases and J shed 0 bases, with 7 bases lying between them.

The rearrangement uses TRBV2 and TRBJ2-7; 9 nucleotides agree with TRBD1. V lost 6 bases to trimming and J lost 3 bases; unmatched junction nucleotides: 9. The germline V gene encodes CDR1 SNHLY and CDR2 FYNNEI. This CDR3 spans 15 amino acids. CDR3 in DNA: TGTGCCAGCAGCGCGGTGGGACAGGGTAGCTACGAGCAGTACTTC. This translates into CASSAVGQGSYEQYF.

The chain carries TRBV7-9 and TRBJ2-7; 8 bases fit TRBD2. The CDR3 runs to 15 residues. Germline CDR1 and CDR2: SEHNR and FQNEAQ (reference sequence). After removal of 2 bases from V and 0 bases from J, the junction contained 3 bases not matched to a gene. The CDR3 reads CASSLTSGLSYEQYF. Here the CDR3 DNA reads TGTGCCAGCAGCTTAACTAGCGGTCTCTCCTACGAGCAGTACTTC.

This clone was picked up one time. V gene TRBV7-2 combines with J gene TRBJ1-1; possibly TRBD1 for D (5 bases). The CDR3 contains 15 residues. Per germline, CDR1 SGHTA and CDR2 FQGNSA. Deletions cut 0 bases from V and 0 bases from J, with 8 bases between. This CDR3 reads CASSLAVGVNTEAFF. CDR3 sequence (DNA): TGTGCCAGCAGCTTAGCGGTAGGGGTGAACACTGAAGCTTTCTTT.

The rearrangement uses TRBV11-2 and TRBJ1-3; TRBD1 aligns across 8 bases. The CDR3 extends over 13 amino acids. CDR1 SGHAT and CDR2 FQNNGV come from the germline V gene. V trimming: 5 bases; J trimming: 8 bases; junction bases outside the gene matches: 5. The CDR3 DNA reads TGTGCCAGCAGCCAGACAGGGGTGGACACCATATATTTT. Translation: CASSQTGVDTIYF.

The gene calls are TRBV6-5 and TRBJ2-1; 11 nucleotides line up with TRBD1. The CDR3 has 16 residues. J was trimmed by 7 bases and V by 0 bases; bases with no gene match: 5. Germline V CDR1 and CDR2: MNHEY, SVGAGI. CDR3 region: CASSYSRDRGRNEQFF. The CDR3 DNA reads TGTGCCAGCAGTTACTCCCGGGACAGGGGGAGAAATGAGCAGTTCTTC.

V and J are TRBV23-1 and TRBJ2-5, with D possibly TRBD2 on 6 matching bases. Near its end, the DNA agrees better with TRBJ2-7, so the J call may be wrong. TRBV23-1 qualifies as an ORF whose function is uncertain. The CDR3 loop spans 13 amino acids. The CDR3: CASRRDFRYEQYF. CDR3 sequence (DNA): TGCGCCAGCAGGCGGGACTTTCGCTACGAGCAGTACTTC.

The chain has TRBV5-8 and TRBJ1-1, with 7 bases matching TRBD1. V gave up 2 bases and J gave up 1 base; unmatched junction bases: 2. This CDR3 is 14 amino acids long. Looked up from germline, CDR1 is SGHTS and CDR2 is YDEGEE. CDR3 DNA: TGTGCCAGCAGCTTTGAGGGGGCGAACACTGAAGCTTTCTTT. Residues: CASSFEGANTEAFF. The complete variable domain, with remaining parts taken from reference TRBV5-8 and TRBJ1-1, reads EAGVTQSPTHLIKTRGQQATLRCSPISGHTSVYWYQQALGLGLQFLLWYDEGEERNRGNFPPRFSGRQFPNYSSELNVNALELEDSALYLCASSFEGANTEAFFGQGTRLTVV.

This sequence joins TRBV10-3 and TRBJ2-7; weak D call: TRBD2 (7 bases). CDR1 and CDR2 (germline): ENHRY, SYGVKD. Trimming stripped 2 bases from V and 2 bases from J, with 13 bases between. The CDR3 has 15 amino acids. This chain's CDR3 is CAISEGGGSPYEQYF. The CDR3 DNA reads as TGTGCCATCAGTGAGGGGGGGGGCAGTCCCTACGAGCAGTACTTC.

The V call is TRBV5-1, the J call TRBJ2-2, with a weak D call TRBD1 (6 bases). The germline CDR1 and CDR2 sequences are SGHRS and YFSETQ. This CDR3 region has 14 residues. V was trimmed by 4 bases and J by 6 bases, leaving 13 bases between them. Here the CDR3 DNA reads TGCGCCAGCAGCCCTACAGGGCCGGCCGGGGAGCTGTTTTTT. This translates into CASSPTGPAGELFF.

V gene TRBV4-3 combines with J gene TRBJ2-7; no clear D. The CDR3 is 13 amino acids. The V gene lost 0 bases and the J gene lost 3 bases, with 6 bases spanning the gap. From germline, CDR1 is LGHNA and CDR2 YSLEER. The CDR3 reads CASSQDFHYEQYF. Here the CDR3 DNA reads TGCGCCAGCAGCCAAGATTTTCACTACGAGCAGTACTTC.

The rearrangement joins TRBV4-3 to TRBJ2-2; TRBD1 matches at 10 bases. The junction had 6 bases not matched to a gene; V was cut back by 2 bases and J by 6 bases. The CDR3 loop spans 16 amino acids. Germline V gene data show CDR1 as LGHNA and CDR2 as YSLEER. Here the CDR3 DNA reads TGCGCCAGCAGCCAACGGGACAGGGGATCAGCCGGGGAGCTGTTTTTT. This codes for CASSQRDRGSAGELFF.

This chain links TRBV15 with TRBJ2-3, with 9 bases that match TRBD1. V shed 4 bases and J 2 bases; nucleotides not matched to a gene: 4. Germline V lookup: CDR1 LNHNV, CDR2 YYDKDF (reference sequence). The length of the CDR3 is 15 residues. The CDR3 loop is CATSTGTGSTDTQYF. The DNA of the CDR3 is TGTGCCACCAGCACCGGGACAGGGTCCACAGATACGCAGTATTTT.

The chain couples TRBV28 to TRBJ2-5, with 10 positions matching TRBD2. CDR1 is MDHEN and CDR2 is SYDVKM in the germline V gene. The CDR3 contains 15 residues. The V segment lost 3 bases and the J segment 5 bases; nucleotides outside the gene matches: 6. The CDR3 nucleotides are TGTGCCAGCAGTTTCCAAGCGGGGGGGCGGGAGACCCAGTACTTC. It specifies CASSFQAGGRETQYF. The whole variable domain, filled in from reference TRBV28 and TRBJ2-5, reads DVKVTQSSRYLVKRTGEKVFLECVQDMDHENMFWYRQDPGLGLRLIYFSYDVKMKEKGDIPEGYSVSREKKERFSLILESASTNQTSMYLCASSFQAGGRETQYFGPGTRLLVL.

The genes are TRBV4-2 and TRBJ1-1, with TRBD1 matching 7 bases. The CDR3 spans 15 residues. CDR1 is LGHNA, CDR2 YNFKEQ, per germline. Germline trimming cut 1 base from V and 4 bases from J; bases unmatched to any gene: 6. The CDR3 sequence: CASSQVDAGGTEAFF. For the CDR3, the DNA is TGTGCCAGCAGCCAAGTCGATGCAGGGGGCACTGAAGCTTTCTTT.

The chain is built from TRBV7-9 and TRBJ1-6; D perhaps matches TRBD1 (6 bases). CDR3 length: 17 residues. Germline V gene data show CDR1 as SEHNR and CDR2 as FQNEAQ (reference sequence). The V gene lost 2 bases and the J gene lost 9 bases, with 20 bases spanning the gap. This CDR3 reads CASSLTINQGRGSPLHF. CDR3 sequence (DNA): TGTGCCAGCAGCTTAACAATCAACCAGGGGAGGGGTTCACCCCTCCACTTT.

This clone was found a few times. J is TRBJ2-7 and V is TRBV5-1; D may be TRBD2 (5 bases). The germline V gene has CDR1 SGHRS and CDR2 YFSETQ. The CDR3 loop spans 14 amino acids. V was pared by 0 bases and J by 0 bases, with 7 bases between. The chain's CDR3 is CASSLGGSSYEQYF. The DNA of the CDR3 is TGCGCCAGCAGCTTGGGAGGGAGCTCCTACGAGCAGTACTTC.

The chain combines TRBV11-2 with TRBJ2-2; 7 bases map to TRBD2. This CDR3 comprises 17 residues. In germline, CDR1 is SGHAT, CDR2 FQNNGV. V gave up 8 bases and J gave up 1 base; unmatched junction bases: 13. CDR3 residues: CASYSTRGEWNTGELFF. Written as DNA, the CDR3 is TGTGCCAGCTACTCCACCCGGGGGGAATGGAACACCGGGGAGCTGTTTTTT.